This T cell receptor (beta chain) was profiled in a study of blood T cell repertoires in COVID-19. This CDR3 comprises 14 residues. CDR1 and CDR2 from the germline V gene are MGHRA and YSYEKL. V was shortened by 1 base and J by 3 bases, with 10 bases between the two germline ends. Recruits, aged roughly 18 to 95 years, lived in 25 or so US areas. Repertoires were generated with immunoSEQ multiplex PCR, while TCRdb's copy carries only in-frame clones and drops some. This sample carries 300,000 to 350,000 clones, about 90% of them seen once, and the ten largest clones take about 0.93%. What was sequenced was PBMCs or T cells enriched from blood (not recorded which). The clonotype was recovered from a woman aged 25-40 years who had recovered from COVID-19. V is TRBV4-1 and J is TRBJ2-7; D uncertain. The CDR3 loop reads CASSQGNGGYEQYF. Written as DNA, the CDR3 is TGCGCCAGCAGCCAAGGCAACGGCGGCTACGAGCAGTACTTC.